These 25 T cell receptor beta chains were sequenced from one sample in a study of CD8 T cells in Susac syndrome (dated by TCRdb to between 2018 and 2020). To prepare the library, the immunoSEQ multiplex PCR assay was applied. RNA was extracted using the RNeasy kit, and roughly 0.45 to 1 microgram was reverse transcribed with random hexamers. The public sequencing data were trimmed at Q25 with fastp and processed into clonotypes with MiXCR by TCRdb, which kept only in-frame beta chains. Rows are combined by CDR3 protein, so each entry shows the most common genes and DNA. For this sample the table gives 200,000 or so distinct CDR3 sequences, of which 90% to 95% were detected only once. The leading ten clones occupy about 0.096% of the sample. Sequenced material: CD4+ T cells from PBMCs. Every receptor here comes from a human donor with multiple sclerosis.

This clonotype was counted between two and nine times. The V and J genes are TRBV6-5 and TRBJ2-1, with TRBD2 matching 11 bases. Germline loops: CDR1 MNHEY, CDR2 SVGAGI. The CDR3 is 15 amino acids. V lost 5 bases, J lost 8 bases, and 8 bases stayed unmatched. CDR3 in DNA: TGTGCCAGCAGTCAGTTAGCGGGAGGGCCATATGAGCAGTTCTTC. It specifies CASSQLAGGPYEQFF.

This chain connects TRBV25-1 to TRBJ1-2; D is unresolved. With 4 bases removed from V and 2 bases from J, the gap between germline ends came to 8 bases. Germline lookup yields CDR1 MGHDK and CDR2 SYGVNS. The CDR3 has 13 residues. The CDR3 sequence: CASSGIGNYGYTF. In DNA form, the CDR3 reads TGTGCCAGCAGTGGGATCGGGAACTATGGCTACACCTTC.

The chain carries TRBV29-1 and TRBJ2-3; perhaps TRBD1 as D (6 bases). The germline V gene has CDR1 SQVTM and CDR2 ANQGSEA. V lost 3 bases, J lost 1 base, and 17 bases lay in between. This CDR3 has 16 amino acids. The CDR3 spells CSVEASGTLRTDTQYF. For the CDR3, the DNA is TGCAGCGTTGAGGCCTCCGGGACATTACGCACAGATACGCAGTATTTT.

V is TRBV30 and J is TRBJ1-5; D is uncertain. CDR3 length: 13 amino acids. The V and J ends lost 1 base and 7 bases respectively, with 11 bases between them. The germline CDR1 and CDR2 sequences are GTSNPN and SVGIG (reference sequence). In DNA, the CDR3 is TGTGCCTGGAGTGGCGAGTTAATCCAGCCCCAGCATTTT. Its protein product is CAWSGELIQPQHF.

CDR3 region: CAFAGRRRDGGETQYF. As DNA, the CDR3 is TGTGCCTTCGCCGGACGTCGGCGGGATGGGGGAGAGACCCAGTACTTC. The chain couples TRBV7-9 to TRBJ2-5; a possible D gene is TRBD2 (6 bases). Germline V gene lookup returns CDR1 SEHNR and CDR2 FQNEAQ (reference sequence). V lost 11 bases and J 4 bases, leaving 26 bases between the germline ends. CDR3 length: 16 residues.

The J gene is TRBJ1-2, the V gene TRBV15, with 8 bases aligning to TRBD1. CDR3 length: 14 amino acids. Trimming took 1 base from V and 2 from J; bases not matched to a gene: 0. Germline lookup yields CDR1 LNHNV and CDR2 YYDKDF (reference sequence). The CDR3 DNA is TGTGCCACCAGCAGAGGGGACAGGAACTATGGCTACACCTTC. Protein product: CATSRGDRNYGYTF.

V gene TRBV18 combines with J gene TRBJ1-1; the D is unclear. Per the germline V gene, CDR1 is KGHSH and CDR2 is LQKENI. This CDR3 region has 13 residues. Trimming removed 4 bases from V and 3 bases from J, with 9 bases in between. CDR3 nucleotides: TGTGCCAGCTCACTCACAGAGGACACTGAAGCTTTCTTT. It is translated as CASSLTEDTEAFF.

The chain combines TRBV7-6 with TRBJ2-1; 11 bases are shared with TRBD2. Germline V gene lookup returns CDR1 SGHVS and CDR2 FNYEAQ. The ends lost 5 bases at V and 7 bases at J; junction bases unmatched: 10. The CDR3 contains 16 residues. This chain's CDR3 is CASSRVAGGPGNEQFF. The CDR3, as DNA: TGTGCCAGCAGCCGAGTAGCGGGAGGGCCGGGGAATGAGCAGTTCTTC.

The V call is TRBV30, the J call TRBJ1-6; D ambiguous. V gave up 0 bases and J gave up 6 bases, with 12 bases separating them. CDR1 is GTSNPN and CDR2 is SVGIG in the germline V gene (reference sequence). CDR3 length equals 15 residues. The CDR3 sequence: CAWSVMGRGNSPLHF. The CDR3 region has the DNA TGTGCCTGGAGTGTTATGGGGAGAGGTAATTCACCCCTCCACTTT.

J is TRBJ2-3 and V is TRBV30, with a weak D call TRBD1 (6 bases). Germline V gene lookup returns CDR1 GTSNPN and CDR2 SVGIG (reference sequence). This CDR3 has 13 amino acids. Trimming shortened V by 8 bases and J by 1 base, and 13 bases separated the two germline ends. The CDR3 is CAGDGGGTDTQYF. Here the CDR3 DNA reads TGTGCCGGGGATGGGGGCGGCACAGATACGCAGTATTTT.

The V and J genes are TRBV30 and TRBJ2-7; D remains unclear. Trimming removed 0 bases at V and 3 bases at J, with 6 bases between. This CDR3 comprises 12 residues. The germline CDR1 and CDR2 sequences are GTSNPN and SVGIG (reference sequence). The CDR3 coding sequence is TGTGCCTGGAGTGTACCCGACTACGAGCAGTACTTC. It encodes CAWSVPDYEQYF.

The chain joins TRBV2 to TRBJ2-5; TRBD2 agrees at 8 bases. V was clipped by 0 bases and J by 5 bases; unmatched bases: 8. The germline V gene has CDR1 SNHLY and CDR2 FYNNEI. This CDR3 has 16 residues. The CDR3 nucleotides are TGTGCCAGCAGTGAAGCCGGGACTAGGAGGGGGGAGACCCAGTACTTC. It specifies CASSEAGTRRGETQYF.

The chain recombines TRBV20-1 with TRBJ2-5; no clear D gene. Between the trimmed V and J ends, which lost 2 bases and 4 bases, there was a span of 14 bases. Germline V gene data show CDR1 as DFQATT and CDR2 as SNEGSKA (reference sequence). The CDR3 length is 14 residues. Written as DNA, the CDR3 is TGCAGTGCTAGACCCCGGGCCCCCGGAGAGACCCAGTACTTC. Encoded protein: CSARPRAPGETQYF.

V usage is TRBV18 and J usage is TRBJ2-1; TRBD2 matches 8 bases. The CDR3 spans 15 residues. V gave up 1 base and J gave up 6 bases; unmatched junction bases: 5. CDR1 is KGHSH and CDR2 is LQKENI in the germline V gene. Here the CDR3 reads CASSPRALAANEQFF. The DNA for the CDR3 is TGTGCCAGCTCACCACGGGCACTAGCGGCCAATGAGCAGTTCTTC.

The chain combines TRBV7-3 with TRBJ1-1; TRBD1 matches 7 bases. Germline assignment: CDR1 SGHTA and CDR2 FQGTGA. V was clipped by 6 bases and J by 8 bases; unmatched bases: 9. CDR3 size: 13 residues. CDR3 sequence reads: CASRTDRWSEAFF. The CDR3 coding sequence is TGTGCCAGCAGGACGGACAGGTGGTCGGAAGCTTTCTTT.

V usage is TRBV27 and J usage is TRBJ1-6; possible D gene TRBD1, 5 bases. CDR1 is MNHEY, CDR2 SMNVEV, per germline (reference sequence). Trimming took 8 bases from V and 6 from J, leaving 20 bases between them. This CDR3 is built from 16 residues. The CDR3 DNA reads TGTGCCAGCCGACGATCCTACGGGACCGCTAATTCACCCCTCCACTTT. As protein: CASRRSYGTANSPLHF.

The V and J genes are TRBV3-1 and TRBJ2-7, with TRBD2 identical over 8 bases. Germline V gene data show CDR1 as LGHDT and CDR2 as YNNKEL (reference sequence). CDR3 length: 15 residues. V was pared by 4 bases and J by 4 bases, with 9 bases of the junction left unmatched. The chain's CDR3 is CASSLQSGSGYEQYF. The CDR3 DNA reads TGTGCCAGCAGCCTTCAGAGCGGGAGTGGGTACGAGCAGTACTTC.

This chain connects TRBV23-1 to TRBJ1-5; TRBD1 matches 7 bases. TRBV23-1 is designated an ORF whose function remains uncertain. The CDR3 sequence is 15 residues long. With 2 bases clipped from V and 4 bases from J, the junction kept 5 bases outside the gene matches. The CDR3, as DNA: TGCGCCAGCAGTCAAAGGACAGGACAAAATCAGCCCCAGCATTTT. Protein product: CASSQRTGQNQPQHF.

The gene calls are TRBV18 and TRBJ1-6; TRBD1 agrees at 10 bases. CDR3 length equals 15 residues. V shed 3 bases and J 9 bases; nucleotides not matched to a gene: 5. Germline CDR1 and CDR2: KGHSH and LQKENI. In DNA, the CDR3 is TGTGCCAGCTCACCCCCGGGACAGGGGAGTTCACCCCTCCACTTT. Its translation: CASSPPGQGSSPLHF.

The rearrangement joins TRBV20-1 to TRBJ2-3; either TRBD1 or TRBD2 may fit D (6 bases each). Trimming shortened V by 2 bases and J by 0 bases, and 15 bases separated the two germline ends. The CDR3 loop spans 16 amino acids. Germline CDR1 DFQATT, CDR2 SNEGSKA (reference sequence). This CDR3 is CSARSGGGASTDTQYF. The CDR3 DNA reads as TGCAGTGCTAGATCAGGAGGGGGTGCTAGCACAGATACGCAGTATTTT.

The J gene is TRBJ1-2, the V gene TRBV24-1; tentatively, D is TRBD1 (6 bases). CDR1 is KGHDR, CDR2 SFDVKD, per germline. Trimming pared 2 bases from V and 4 bases from J, leaving 10 bases between. The CDR3 has 14 amino acids. CDR3 DNA sequence: TGTGCCACCAGTGATTCGCGGACAGTCTATGGCTACACCTTC. It is translated as CATSDSRTVYGYTF.

The chain is built from TRBV9 and TRBJ2-3; perhaps TRBD2 as D (6 bases). Germline assignment: CDR1 SGDLS and CDR2 YYNGEE. Trimming took 0 bases from V and 4 from J, leaving 12 bases between them. This CDR3 is 15 amino acids long. The CDR3 DNA sequence: TGTGCCAGCAGCGTAGCTGGCGGGAACTCAGATACGCAGTATTTT. It codes for CASSVAGGNSDTQYF.

This clonotype was seen a single time. The chain combines TRBV29-1 with TRBJ2-1; TRBD2 is a possible D gene (6 bases). V shed 6 bases and J shed 9 bases, with 12 bases lying between them. The CDR3 covers 11 residues. Germline CDR1 and CDR2: SQVTM and ANQGSEA. The CDR3 reads CSVQRVVEQFF. The CDR3 DNA reads as TGCAGCGTGCAGCGGGTGGTTGAGCAGTTCTTC.

This clonotype was counted a single time. CDR3 amino acids: CASSLRENEQFF. CDR3 DNA: TGTGCCAGCAGTTTAAGAGAGAATGAGCAGTTCTTC. The J gene is TRBJ2-1, the V gene TRBV27; no reliable D call. Germline CDR1 MNHEY, CDR2 SMNVEV (reference sequence). The CDR3 sequence is 12 residues long. The V end was cut by 2 bases, the J end by 7 bases, with 6 bases between.

The chain uses TRBV15 and TRBJ2-7; 7 bases are shared with TRBD2. V dropped 8 bases and J dropped 5; count of bases not matched to a gene: 18. CDR3 length: 16 residues. CDR1 and CDR2 (germline): LNHNV, YYDKDF (reference sequence). CDR3 in DNA: TGTGCCACCCGATCGTGGGACTACCGCTTTACCCACGAGCAGTACTTC. Protein product: CATRSWDYRFTHEQYF.